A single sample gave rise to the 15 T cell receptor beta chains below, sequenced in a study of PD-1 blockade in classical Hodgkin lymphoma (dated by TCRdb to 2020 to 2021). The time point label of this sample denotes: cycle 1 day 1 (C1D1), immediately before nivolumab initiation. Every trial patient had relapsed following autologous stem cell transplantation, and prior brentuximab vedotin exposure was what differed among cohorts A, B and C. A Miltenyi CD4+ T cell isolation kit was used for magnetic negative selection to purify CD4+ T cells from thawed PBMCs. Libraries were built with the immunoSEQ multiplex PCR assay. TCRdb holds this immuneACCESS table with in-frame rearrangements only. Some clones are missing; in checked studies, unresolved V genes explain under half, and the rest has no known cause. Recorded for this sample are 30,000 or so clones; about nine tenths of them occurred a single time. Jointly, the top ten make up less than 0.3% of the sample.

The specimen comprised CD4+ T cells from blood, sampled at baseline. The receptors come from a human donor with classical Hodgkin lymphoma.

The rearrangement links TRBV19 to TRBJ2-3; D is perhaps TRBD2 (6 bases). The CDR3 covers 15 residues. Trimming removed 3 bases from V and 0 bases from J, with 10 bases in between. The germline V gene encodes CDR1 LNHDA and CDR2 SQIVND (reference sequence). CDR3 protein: CASSIRGGSTDTQYF. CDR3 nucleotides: TGTGCCAGTAGTATTCGTGGGGGGAGCACAGATACGCAGTATTTT.

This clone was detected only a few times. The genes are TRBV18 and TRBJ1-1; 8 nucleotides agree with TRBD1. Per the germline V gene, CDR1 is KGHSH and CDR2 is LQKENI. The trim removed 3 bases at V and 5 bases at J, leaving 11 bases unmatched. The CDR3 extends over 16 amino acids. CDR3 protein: CASSPLNRGSWTEAFF. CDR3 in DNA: TGTGCCAGCTCACCCCTGAACAGGGGGAGTTGGACTGAAGCTTTCTTT.

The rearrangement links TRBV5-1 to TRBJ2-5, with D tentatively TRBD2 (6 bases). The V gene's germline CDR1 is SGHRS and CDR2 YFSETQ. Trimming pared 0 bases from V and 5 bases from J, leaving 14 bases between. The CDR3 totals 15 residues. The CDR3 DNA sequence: TGCGCCAGCAGCTTGGAAGGGACTTCCAAGGAGACCCAGTACTTC. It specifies CASSLEGTSKETQYF.

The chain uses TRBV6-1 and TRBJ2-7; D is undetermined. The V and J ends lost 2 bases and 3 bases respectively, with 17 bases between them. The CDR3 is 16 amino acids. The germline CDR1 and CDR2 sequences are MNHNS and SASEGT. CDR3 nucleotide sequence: TGTGCCAGCAGTGAAATTGAGAAGGTCCCCTTCTACGAGCAGTACTTC. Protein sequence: CASSEIEKVPFYEQYF.

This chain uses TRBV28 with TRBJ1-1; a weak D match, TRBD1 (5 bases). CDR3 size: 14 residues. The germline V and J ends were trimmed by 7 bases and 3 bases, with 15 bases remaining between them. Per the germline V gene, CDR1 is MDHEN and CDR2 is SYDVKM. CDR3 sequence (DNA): TGTGCCAGCATCGGGGGGACTGGGGACACTGAAGCTTTCTTT. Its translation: CASIGGTGDTEAFF.

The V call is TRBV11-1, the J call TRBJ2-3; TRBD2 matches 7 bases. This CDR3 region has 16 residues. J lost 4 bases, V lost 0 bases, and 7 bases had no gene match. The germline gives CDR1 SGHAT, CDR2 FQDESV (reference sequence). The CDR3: CASSLALREKADTQYF. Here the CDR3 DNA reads TGTGCCAGCAGCTTAGCCTTGCGGGAGAAGGCAGATACGCAGTATTTT.

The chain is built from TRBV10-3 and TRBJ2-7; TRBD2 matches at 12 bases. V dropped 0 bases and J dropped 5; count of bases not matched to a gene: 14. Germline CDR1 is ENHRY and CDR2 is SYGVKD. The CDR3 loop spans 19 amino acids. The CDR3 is CAISESAGGTSGWGHEQYF. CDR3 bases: TGTGCCATCAGTGAGTCCGCTGGGGGGACTAGCGGGTGGGGCCACGAGCAGTACTTC.

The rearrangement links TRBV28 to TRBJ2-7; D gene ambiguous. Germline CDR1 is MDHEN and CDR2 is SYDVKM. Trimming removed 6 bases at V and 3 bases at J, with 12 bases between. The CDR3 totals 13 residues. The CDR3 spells CASRVPQSYEQYF. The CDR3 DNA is TGTGCCAGCAGAGTACCACAGAGCTACGAGCAGTACTTC.

The CDR3 nucleotides read TGTGCCAGCAGCTTGGTATTAGGAGGGCAGGCTACCTACGAGCAGTACTTC. This codes for CASSLVLGGQATYEQYF. The V and J genes are TRBV5-6 and TRBJ2-7; D may be TRBD2 (6 bases). The CDR3 spans 17 residues. Per the germline V gene, CDR1 is SGHDT and CDR2 is YYEEEE. The ends were cut back, 0 bases at V and 2 bases at J, with 18 bases in the middle.

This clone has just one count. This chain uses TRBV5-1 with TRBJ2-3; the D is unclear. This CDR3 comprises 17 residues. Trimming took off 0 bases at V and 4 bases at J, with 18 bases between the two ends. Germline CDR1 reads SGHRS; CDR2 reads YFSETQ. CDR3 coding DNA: TGCGCCAGCAGCTTGGAAGGGCCTCTTGGCCAACCAGATACGCAGTATTTT. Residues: CASSLEGPLGQPDTQYF.

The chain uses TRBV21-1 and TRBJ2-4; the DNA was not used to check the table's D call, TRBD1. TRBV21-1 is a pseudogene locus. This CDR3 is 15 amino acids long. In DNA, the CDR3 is TGTGCCAGCAGCAAAGTAGGGACAGGCAAAAACATTCAGTACTTC. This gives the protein CASSKVGTGKNIQYF.

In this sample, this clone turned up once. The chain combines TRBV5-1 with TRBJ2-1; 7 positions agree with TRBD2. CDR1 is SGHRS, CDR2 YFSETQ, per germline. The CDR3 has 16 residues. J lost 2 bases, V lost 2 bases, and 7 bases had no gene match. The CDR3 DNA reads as TGCGCCAGCAGCTTTGAGACTAGCAGACCCTACAATGAGCAGTTCTTC. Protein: CASSFETSRPYNEQFF.

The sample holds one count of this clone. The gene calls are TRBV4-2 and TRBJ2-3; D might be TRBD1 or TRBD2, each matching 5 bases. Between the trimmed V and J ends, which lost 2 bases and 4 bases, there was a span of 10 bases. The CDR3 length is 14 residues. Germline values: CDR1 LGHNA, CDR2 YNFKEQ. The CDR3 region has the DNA TGTGCCAGCAGCCAAAGTCAGGGAGCAGATACGCAGTATTTT. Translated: CASSQSQGADTQYF.

CDR3 bases: TGTGCCAGCAGCTTGATGGGAGGGCCCAGAGATACGCAGTATTTT. Residues: CASSLMGGPRDTQYF. The V and J genes are TRBV7-3 and TRBJ2-3, with 7 bases that match TRBD2. The CDR3 contains 15 residues. Per germline, CDR1 SGHTA and CDR2 FQGTGA. The junction had 8 bases not matched to a gene; V was cut back by 3 bases and J by 5 bases.

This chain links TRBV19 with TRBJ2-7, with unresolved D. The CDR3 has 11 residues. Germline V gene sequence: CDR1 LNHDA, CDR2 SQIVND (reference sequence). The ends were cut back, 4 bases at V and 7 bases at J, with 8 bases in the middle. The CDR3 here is CASSTLGEQYF. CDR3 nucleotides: TGTGCCAGTAGTACCTTAGGGGAGCAGTACTTC. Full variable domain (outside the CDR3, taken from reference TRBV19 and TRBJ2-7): DGGITQSPKYLFRKEGQNVTLSCEQNLNHDAMYWYRQDPGQGLRLIYYSQIVNDFQKGDIAEGYSVSREKKESFPLTVTSAQKNPTAFYLCASSTLGEQYFGPGTRLTVT.